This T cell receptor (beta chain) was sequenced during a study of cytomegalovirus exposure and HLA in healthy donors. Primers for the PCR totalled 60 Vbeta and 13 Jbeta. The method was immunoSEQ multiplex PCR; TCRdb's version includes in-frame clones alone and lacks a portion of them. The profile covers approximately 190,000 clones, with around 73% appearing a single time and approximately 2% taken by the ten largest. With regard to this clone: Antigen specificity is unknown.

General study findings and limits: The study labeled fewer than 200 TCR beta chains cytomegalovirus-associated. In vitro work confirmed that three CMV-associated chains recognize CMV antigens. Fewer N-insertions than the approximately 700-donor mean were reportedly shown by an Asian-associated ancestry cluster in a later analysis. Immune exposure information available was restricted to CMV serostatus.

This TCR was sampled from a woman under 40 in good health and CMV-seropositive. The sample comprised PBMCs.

CDR3 sequence: CASSIAASGGSYEQYF. CDR3 nucleotide sequence: TGTGCCAGTAGTATCGCGGCTAGCGGGGGCTCCTACGAGCAGTACTTC. This sequence joins TRBV19 and TRBJ2-7, with 10 bases lining up with TRBD2. The CDR3 contains 16 residues. The germline CDR1 and CDR2 sequences are LNHDA and SQIVND (reference sequence). V shed 3 bases and J 0 bases; nucleotides not matched to a gene: 5.